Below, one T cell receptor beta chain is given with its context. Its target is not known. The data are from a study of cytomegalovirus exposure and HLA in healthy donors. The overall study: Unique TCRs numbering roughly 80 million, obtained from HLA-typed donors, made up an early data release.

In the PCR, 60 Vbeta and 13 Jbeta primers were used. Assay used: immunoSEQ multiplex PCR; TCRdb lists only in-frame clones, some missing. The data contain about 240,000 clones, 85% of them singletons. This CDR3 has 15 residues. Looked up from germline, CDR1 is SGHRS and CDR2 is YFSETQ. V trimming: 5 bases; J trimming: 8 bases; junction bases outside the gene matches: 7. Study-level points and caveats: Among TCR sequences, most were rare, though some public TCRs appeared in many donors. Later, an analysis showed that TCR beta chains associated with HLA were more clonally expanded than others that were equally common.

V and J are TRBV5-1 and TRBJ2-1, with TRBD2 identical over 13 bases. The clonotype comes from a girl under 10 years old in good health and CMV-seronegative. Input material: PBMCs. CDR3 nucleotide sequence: TGCGCCAGCAGACCCAGGACTAGCGGGGGACATGAGCAGTTCTTC. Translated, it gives CASRPRTSGGHEQFF. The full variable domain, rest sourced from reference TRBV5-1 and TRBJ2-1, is KAGVTQTPRYLIKTRGQQVTLSCSPISGHRSVSWYQQTPGQGLQFLFEYFSETQRNKGNFPGRFSGRQFSNSRSEMNVSTLELGDSALYLCASRPRTSGGHEQFFGPGTRLTVL.